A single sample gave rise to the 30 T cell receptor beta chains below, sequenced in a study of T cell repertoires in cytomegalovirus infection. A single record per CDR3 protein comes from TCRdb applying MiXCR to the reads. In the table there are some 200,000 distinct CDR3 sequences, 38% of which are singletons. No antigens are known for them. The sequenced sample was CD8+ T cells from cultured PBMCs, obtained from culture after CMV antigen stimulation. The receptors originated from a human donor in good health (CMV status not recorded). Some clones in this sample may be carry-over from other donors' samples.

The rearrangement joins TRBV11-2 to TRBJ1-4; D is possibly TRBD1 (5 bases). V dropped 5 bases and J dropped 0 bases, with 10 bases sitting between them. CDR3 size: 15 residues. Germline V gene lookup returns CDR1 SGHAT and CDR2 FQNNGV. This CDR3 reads CASSQPGATNEKLFF. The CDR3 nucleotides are TGTGCCAGCAGCCAACCGGGGGCAACTAATGAAAAACTGTTTTTT.

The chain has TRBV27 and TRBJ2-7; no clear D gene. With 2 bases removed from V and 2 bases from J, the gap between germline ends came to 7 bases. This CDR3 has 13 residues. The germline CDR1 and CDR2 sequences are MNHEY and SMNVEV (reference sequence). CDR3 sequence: CASSLNRAYEQYF. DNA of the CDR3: TGTGCCAGCAGTTTAAACAGAGCCTACGAGCAGTACTTC.

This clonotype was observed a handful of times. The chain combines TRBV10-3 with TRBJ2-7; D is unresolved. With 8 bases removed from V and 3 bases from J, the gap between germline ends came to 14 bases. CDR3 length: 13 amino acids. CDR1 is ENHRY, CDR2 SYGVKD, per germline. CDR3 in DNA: TGTGCCATCGCGGCCCCTCCCTACTACGAGCAGTACTTC. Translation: CAIAAPPYYEQYF.

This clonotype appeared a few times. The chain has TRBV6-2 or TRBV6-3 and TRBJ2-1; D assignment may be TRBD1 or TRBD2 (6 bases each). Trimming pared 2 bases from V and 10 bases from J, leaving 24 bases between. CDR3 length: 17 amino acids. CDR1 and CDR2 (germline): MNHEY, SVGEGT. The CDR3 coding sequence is TGTGCCAGCAGTTACGGGGTCACATCGGGGGCGTATGAAGAGCAGTTCTTC. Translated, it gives CASSYGVTSGAYEEQFF.

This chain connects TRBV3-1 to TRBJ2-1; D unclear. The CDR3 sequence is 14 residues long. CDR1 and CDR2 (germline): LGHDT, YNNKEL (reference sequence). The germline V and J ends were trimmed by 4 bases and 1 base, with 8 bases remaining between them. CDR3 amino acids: CASSPSRSYNEQFF. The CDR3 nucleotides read TGTGCCAGCAGCCCCTCACGGTCCTACAATGAGCAGTTCTTC.

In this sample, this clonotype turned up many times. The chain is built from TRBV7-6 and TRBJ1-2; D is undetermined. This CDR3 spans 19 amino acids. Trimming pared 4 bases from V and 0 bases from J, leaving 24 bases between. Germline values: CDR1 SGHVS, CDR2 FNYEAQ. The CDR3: CASSSIRELQLVANYGYTF. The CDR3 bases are TGTGCCAGCAGCTCTATCCGGGAGCTTCAACTTGTAGCTAACTATGGCTACACCTTC.

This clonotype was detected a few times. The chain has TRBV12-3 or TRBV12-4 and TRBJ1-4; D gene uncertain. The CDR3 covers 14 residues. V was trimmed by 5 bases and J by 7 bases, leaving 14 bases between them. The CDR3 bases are TGTGCCAGCAGTCCTCCTACGGACGCTGAAAAACTGTTTTTT. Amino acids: CASSPPTDAEKLFF.

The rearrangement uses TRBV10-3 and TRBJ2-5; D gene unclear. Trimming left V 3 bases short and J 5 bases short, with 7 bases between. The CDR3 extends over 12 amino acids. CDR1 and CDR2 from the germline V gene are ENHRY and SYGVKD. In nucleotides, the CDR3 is TGTGCCATCAGTGATACCGAGGAGACCCAGTACTTC. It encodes CAISDTEETQYF.

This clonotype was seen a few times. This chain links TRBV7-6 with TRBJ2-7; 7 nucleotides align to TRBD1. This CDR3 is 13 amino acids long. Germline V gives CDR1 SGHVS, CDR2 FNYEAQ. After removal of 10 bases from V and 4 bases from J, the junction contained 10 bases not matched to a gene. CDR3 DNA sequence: TGTGCCACTTCAGGGGGAGCGTCGTACGAGCAGTACTTC. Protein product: CATSGGASYEQYF.

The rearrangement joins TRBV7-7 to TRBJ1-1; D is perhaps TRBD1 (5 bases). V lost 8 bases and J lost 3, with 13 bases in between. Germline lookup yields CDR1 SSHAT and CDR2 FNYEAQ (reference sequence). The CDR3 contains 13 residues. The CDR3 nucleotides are TGTGCCAGCGGATTAACCAGGGACACTGAAGCTTTCTTT. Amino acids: CASGLTRDTEAFF.

The CDR3 spells CSVLRDRGRKETQYF. The CDR3 DNA sequence: TGCAGCGTCCTCAGGGACAGGGGGAGGAAAGAGACCCAGTACTTC. The chain has TRBV29-1 and TRBJ2-5; 11 bases align to TRBD1. The CDR3 sequence is 15 residues long. Germline V gene lookup returns CDR1 SQVTM and CDR2 ANQGSEA. Losses at the gene ends were 6 bases for V and 3 bases for J; bases not matched to a gene: 9.

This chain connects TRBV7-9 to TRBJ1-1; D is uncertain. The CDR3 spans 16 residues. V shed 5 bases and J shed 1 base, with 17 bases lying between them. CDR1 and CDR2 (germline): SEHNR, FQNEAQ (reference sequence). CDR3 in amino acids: CASSPLGRGRNTEAFF. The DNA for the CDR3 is TGTGCCAGCAGCCCCTTAGGGCGGGGTAGGAACACTGAAGCTTTCTTT.

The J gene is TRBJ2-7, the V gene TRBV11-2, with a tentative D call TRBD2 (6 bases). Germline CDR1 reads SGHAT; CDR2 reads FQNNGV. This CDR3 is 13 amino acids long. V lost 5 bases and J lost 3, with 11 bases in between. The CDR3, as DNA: TGTGCCAGCAGCCGTGCGGGGATCTACGAGCAGTACTTC. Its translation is CASSRAGIYEQYF.

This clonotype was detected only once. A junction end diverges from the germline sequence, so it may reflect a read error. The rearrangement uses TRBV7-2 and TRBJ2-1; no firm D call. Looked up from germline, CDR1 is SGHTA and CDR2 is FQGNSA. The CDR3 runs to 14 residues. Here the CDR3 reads CASSLKRSYDEQFF. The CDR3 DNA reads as TGTGCCAGCAGCTTAAAAAGGTCCTACGATGAGCAGTTCTTC.

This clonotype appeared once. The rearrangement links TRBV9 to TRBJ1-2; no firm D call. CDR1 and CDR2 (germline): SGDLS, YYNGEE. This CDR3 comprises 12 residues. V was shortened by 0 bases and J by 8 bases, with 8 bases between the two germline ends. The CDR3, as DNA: TGTGCCAGCAGCGTAGACCTGACAGGCTACACCTTC. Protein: CASSVDLTGYTF.

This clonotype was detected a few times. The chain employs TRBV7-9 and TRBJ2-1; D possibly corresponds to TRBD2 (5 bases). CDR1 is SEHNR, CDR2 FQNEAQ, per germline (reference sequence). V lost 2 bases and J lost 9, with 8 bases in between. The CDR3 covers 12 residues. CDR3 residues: CASSLFEGEQFF. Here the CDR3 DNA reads TGTGCCAGCAGCTTATTCGAGGGTGAGCAGTTCTTC.

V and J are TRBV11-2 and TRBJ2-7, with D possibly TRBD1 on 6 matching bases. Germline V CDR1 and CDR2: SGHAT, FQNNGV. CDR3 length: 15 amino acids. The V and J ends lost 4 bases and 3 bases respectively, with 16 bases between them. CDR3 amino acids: CASSSLGDIIYEQYF. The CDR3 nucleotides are TGTGCCAGCAGCTCTTTAGGGGACATCATCTACGAGCAGTACTTC.

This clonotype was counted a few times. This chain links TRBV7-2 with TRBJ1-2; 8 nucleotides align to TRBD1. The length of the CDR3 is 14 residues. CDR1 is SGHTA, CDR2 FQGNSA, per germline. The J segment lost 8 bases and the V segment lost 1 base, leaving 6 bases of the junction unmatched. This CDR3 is CASSLDGQGLGYTF. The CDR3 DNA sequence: TGTGCCAGCAGCTTAGATGGACAGGGCTTGGGCTACACCTTC. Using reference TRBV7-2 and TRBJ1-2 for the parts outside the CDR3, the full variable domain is GAGVSQSPSNKVTEKGKDVELRCDPISGHTALYWYRQSLGQGLEFLIYFQGNSAPDKSGLPSDRFSAERTGGSVSTLTIQRTQQEDSAVYLCASSLDGQGLGYTFGSGTRLTVV.

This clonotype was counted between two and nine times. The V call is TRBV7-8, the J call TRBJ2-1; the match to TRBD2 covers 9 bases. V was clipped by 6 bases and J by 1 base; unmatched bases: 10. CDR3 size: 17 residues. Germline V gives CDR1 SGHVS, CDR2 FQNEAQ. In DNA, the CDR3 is TGTGCCAGCAGGCCGCTTACTAGCGGGTTTTCCTACAATGAGCAGTTCTTC. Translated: CASRPLTSGFSYNEQFF.

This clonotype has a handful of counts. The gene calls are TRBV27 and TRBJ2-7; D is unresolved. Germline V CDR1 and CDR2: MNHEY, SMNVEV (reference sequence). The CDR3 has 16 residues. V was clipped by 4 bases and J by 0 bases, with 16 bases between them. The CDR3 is CASSSRRNSSSYEQYF. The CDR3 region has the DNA TGTGCCAGCAGTTCACGCCGGAACTCGAGCTCCTACGAGCAGTACTTC.

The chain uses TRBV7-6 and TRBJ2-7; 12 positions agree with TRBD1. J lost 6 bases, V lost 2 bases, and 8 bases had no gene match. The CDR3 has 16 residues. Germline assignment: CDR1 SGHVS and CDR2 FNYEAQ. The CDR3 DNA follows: TGTGCCAGCAGCTTAACCGGGGGACAGGGGGCGAGCGAGCAGTACTTC. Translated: CASSLTGGQGASEQYF.

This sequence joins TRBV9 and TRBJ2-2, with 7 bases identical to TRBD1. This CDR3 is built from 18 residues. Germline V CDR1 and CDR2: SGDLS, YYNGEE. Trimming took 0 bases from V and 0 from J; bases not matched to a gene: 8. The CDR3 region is CASSVARGTATNTGELFF. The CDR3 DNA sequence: TGTGCCAGCAGCGTAGCTAGGGGGACAGCTACGAACACCGGGGAGCTGTTTTTT.

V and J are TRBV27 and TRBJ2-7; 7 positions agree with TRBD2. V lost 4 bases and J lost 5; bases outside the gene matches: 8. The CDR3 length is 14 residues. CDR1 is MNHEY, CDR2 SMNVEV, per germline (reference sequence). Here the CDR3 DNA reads TGTGCCAGCAGTTGGCGGGGGAGGCACCACGAGCAGTACTTC. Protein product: CASSWRGRHHEQYF.

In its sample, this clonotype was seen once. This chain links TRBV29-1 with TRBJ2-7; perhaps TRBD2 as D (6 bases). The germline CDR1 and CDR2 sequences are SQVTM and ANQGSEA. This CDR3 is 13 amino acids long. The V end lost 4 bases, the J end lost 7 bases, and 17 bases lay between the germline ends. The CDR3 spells CSVVLRGTEEQYF. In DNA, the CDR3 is TGCAGCGTTGTCCTCCGAGGGACTGAGGAGCAGTACTTC.

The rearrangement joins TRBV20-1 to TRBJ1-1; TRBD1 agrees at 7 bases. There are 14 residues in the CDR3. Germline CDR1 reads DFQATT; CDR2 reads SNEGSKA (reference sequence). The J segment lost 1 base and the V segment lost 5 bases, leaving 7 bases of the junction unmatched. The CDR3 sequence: CSAVKGARNTEAFF. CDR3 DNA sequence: TGCAGTGCTGTAAAGGGGGCAAGGAACACTGAAGCTTTCTTT.

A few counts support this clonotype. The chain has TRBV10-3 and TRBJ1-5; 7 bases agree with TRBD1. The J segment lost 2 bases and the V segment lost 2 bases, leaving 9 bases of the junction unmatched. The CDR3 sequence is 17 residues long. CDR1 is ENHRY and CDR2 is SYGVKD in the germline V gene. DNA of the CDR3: TGTGCCATCAGTGAGGAACAGGGGTTCCTTGGCAATCAGCCCCAGCATTTT. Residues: CAISEEQGFLGNQPQHF.

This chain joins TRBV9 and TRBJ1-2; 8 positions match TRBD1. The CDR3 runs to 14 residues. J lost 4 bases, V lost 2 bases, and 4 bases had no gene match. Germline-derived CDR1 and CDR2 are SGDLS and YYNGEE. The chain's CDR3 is CASSVRTGTYGYTF. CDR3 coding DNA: TGTGCCAGCAGCGTCCGGACAGGGACCTATGGCTACACCTTC.

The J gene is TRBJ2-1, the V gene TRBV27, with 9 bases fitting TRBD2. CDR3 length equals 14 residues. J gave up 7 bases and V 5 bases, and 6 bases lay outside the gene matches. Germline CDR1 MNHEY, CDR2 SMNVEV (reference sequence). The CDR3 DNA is TGTGCCAGCAGTGGCGGGGGGGCCAGGAATGAGCAGTTCTTC. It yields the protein CASSGGGARNEQFF.

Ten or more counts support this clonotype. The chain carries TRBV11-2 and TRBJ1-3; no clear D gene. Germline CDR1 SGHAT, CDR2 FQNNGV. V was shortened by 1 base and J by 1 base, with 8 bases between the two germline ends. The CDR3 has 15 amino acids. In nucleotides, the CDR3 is TGTGCCAGCAGCTTAGCGACCTGGTCTGGAAACACCATATATTTT. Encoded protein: CASSLATWSGNTIYF.

Here the CDR3 reads CASSRTGGGDTQYF. The DNA for the CDR3 is TGTGCCAGCAGTCGGACGGGAGGAGGAGATACGCAGTATTTT. The rearrangement uses TRBV28 and TRBJ2-3; 7 bases match TRBD2. In germline, CDR1 is MDHEN, CDR2 SYDVKM. V was clipped by 5 bases and J by 5 bases; unmatched bases: 7. The CDR3 consists of 14 residues. Looking up the rest from reference TRBV28 and TRBJ2-3 gives the full variable domain: DVKVTQSSRYLVKRTGEKVFLECVQDMDHENMFWYRQDPGLGLRLIYFSYDVKMKEKGDIPEGYSVSREKKERFSLILESASTNQTSMYLCASSRTGGGDTQYFGPGTRLTVL.